The source of this T cell receptor beta chain is a study of T cell repertoires in cytomegalovirus infection. The wider study: Shared public TCR beta signatures pointed to both CMV infection and a matching HLA type. Study-wide results and limits: Using cumulative public TCR beta family frequency, the authors identified those who carried CMV together with the relevant HLA.

As to this clonotype: What it binds is unknown.

One entry per CDR3 protein, called by TCRdb with MiXCR from the reads. The sample contains about half a million distinct CDR3 sequences, 33% of which appear only once. This CDR3 comprises 14 residues. With 6 bases clipped from V and 6 bases from J, the junction kept 9 bases outside the gene matches. The germline gives CDR1 SNHLY, CDR2 FYNNEI. This sequence joins TRBV2 and TRBJ2-7; 9 bases agree with TRBD2. The sample was cultured PBMCs, taken from culture after CMV antigen stimulation. The origin of this receptor is a human donor in good health (CMV status not recorded). Some clones in this sample may be carry-over from other donors' samples. Written as DNA, the CDR3 is TGTGCCAGCAGGGGGGTAGCGGGAGCAGGCGAGCAGTACGTC. As protein: CASRGVAGAGEQYV.